The 10 T cell receptor beta chains below all came from one sample that was sequenced in a study of patients and donors after allogeneic stem cell transplantation. TCRdb itself ran the RT-PCR reads through MiXCR, one entry per CDR3 protein. This table holds fewer than 200,000 distinct CDR3 sequences, around 28% found once. The sequenced sample consisted of blood, either unsorted or a sorted T cell fraction (not recorded which). The receptors originated from a human donor who was either an allogeneic HSCT recipient or a stem cell or donor lymphocyte infusion donor (not recorded which). It is not recorded whose cells these are; they may come from a transplant donor.

This clonotype was counted between two and nine times. The chain uses TRBV5-1 and TRBJ2-1; D uncertain. Deletions cut 5 bases from V and 0 bases from J, with 9 bases between. This CDR3 region has 14 residues. CDR1 and CDR2 (germline): SGHRS, YFSETQ. The chain's CDR3 is CASSAASSYNEQFF. Here the CDR3 DNA reads TGCGCCAGCAGTGCGGCGAGCTCCTACAATGAGCAGTTCTTC. Based on the CDR3 plus reference TRBV5-1 and TRBJ2-1, the full variable domain is KAGVTQTPRYLIKTRGQQVTLSCSPISGHRSVSWYQQTPGQGLQFLFEYFSETQRNKGNFPGRFSGRQFSNSRSEMNVSTLELGDSALYLCASSAASSYNEQFFGPGTRLTVL.

This clonotype came up many times. This chain connects TRBV20-1 to TRBJ1-5; TRBD1 is a possible D gene (6 bases). The CDR3 has 13 amino acids. Germline CDR1 and CDR2: DFQATT and SNEGSKA (reference sequence). With 5 bases removed from V and 6 bases from J, the gap between germline ends came to 14 bases. CDR3 coding DNA: TGCAGTGCTTGGACAGTGGACGCTCAGCCCCAGCATTTT. Translation gives CSAWTVDAQPQHF.

The table lists this clonotype with a few counts. This rearrangement joins TRBV4-3 to TRBJ1-4; 8 bases line up with TRBD1. CDR3 size: 15 residues. The J segment lost 5 bases and the V segment lost 3 bases, leaving 5 bases of the junction unmatched. The germline CDR1 and CDR2 sequences are LGHNA and YSLEER. This CDR3 reads CASSHDRGWNEKLFF. As DNA, the CDR3 is TGCGCCAGCAGCCATGACAGGGGTTGGAATGAAAAACTGTTTTTT.

The chain carries TRBV6-5 and TRBJ1-3; TRBD1 matches at 7 bases. With 2 bases clipped from V and 4 bases from J, the junction kept 8 bases outside the gene matches. The V gene's germline CDR1 is MNHEY and CDR2 SVGAGI. The CDR3 has 16 amino acids. CDR3 DNA sequence: TGTGCCAGCAGTTACACCACAGGGGCGGGAGGAAACACCATATATTTT. Residues: CASSYTTGAGGNTIYF.

This chain uses TRBV20-1 with TRBJ2-1; D is perhaps TRBD2 (6 bases). The CDR3 is 18 amino acids. CDR1 is DFQATT and CDR2 is SNEGSKA in the germline V gene (reference sequence). Trimming removed 0 bases at V and 1 base at J, with 19 bases between. Written as DNA, the CDR3 is TGCAGTGCTAGAGACACGGGGGTCAGCACGAAGTCCTACAATGAGCAGTTCTTC. Protein sequence: CSARDTGVSTKSYNEQFF.

The chain couples TRBV4-1 to TRBJ2-1, with D perhaps TRBD2 (5 bases). The CDR3 loop spans 12 amino acids. Trimming pared 4 bases from V and 8 bases from J, leaving 9 bases between. Per germline, CDR1 MGHRA and CDR2 YSYEKL. This chain's CDR3 is CASSRQRDEQFF. In DNA, the CDR3 is TGCGCCAGCAGCCGCCAGAGGGATGAGCAGTTCTTC.

V gene TRBV30 combines with J gene TRBJ1-3; 7 positions agree with TRBD1. Germline CDR1 GTSNPN, CDR2 SVGIG (reference sequence). V shed 8 bases, J shed 3 bases, and the junction held 7 bases outside the gene matches. CDR3 size: 13 residues. CDR3 sequence (DNA): TGTGCCCGACAGGGCGCGTTTGGAAACACCATATATTTT. This translates into CARQGAFGNTIYF.

The chain has TRBV10-1 and TRBJ2-7; D might be TRBD1 (5 bases). Trimming took off 2 bases at V and 3 bases at J, with 14 bases between the two ends. The germline V gene encodes CDR1 WNHNN and CDR2 SYGVQD (reference sequence). The CDR3 sequence is 15 residues long. This CDR3 is CASSEEARANYEQYF. As DNA, the CDR3 is TGCGCCAGCAGTGAGGAAGCCAGGGCCAACTACGAGCAGTACTTC.

This clonotype was observed at least ten times. The chain is built from TRBV25-1 and TRBJ1-4; D uncertain. V lost 3 bases, J lost 5 bases, and 16 bases lay in between. The germline V gene encodes CDR1 MGHDK and CDR2 SYGVNS. This CDR3 is built from 16 residues. The CDR3 loop is CASSDGPSDYNEKLFF. Here the CDR3 DNA reads TGTGCCAGCAGTGATGGACCCTCCGACTACAATGAAAAACTGTTTTTT.

This clonotype was recorded once. V usage is TRBV20-1 and J usage is TRBJ2-5, with D possibly matching TRBD1 (5 bases). The length of the CDR3 is 12 residues. Germline V gives CDR1 DFQATT, CDR2 SNEGSKA (reference sequence). With 6 bases removed from V and 2 bases from J, the gap between germline ends came to 10 bases. The CDR3 DNA is TGCAGTGCCCCGGACATACAAGAGACCCAGTACTTC. Translating it yields CSAPDIQETQYF.